This T cell receptor beta chain was captured by sequencing in a study of beta chain features in type 1 diabetes. Study results and limitations: Among all four CD4+ subsets, Type 1 diabetes patients had TCRB CDR3s that were moderately but significantly shorter. VDJ junctions from patients with type 1 diabetes contained fewer insertions and more deletions.

Researchers reported sorting CD4+ naive, central memory, regulatory and stem cell-like memory cells via CD45RO/CCR7/CD25/CD127/CD95/CD27. In regard to this clone: Its target is not known.

Since all of the isolated RNA was reverse transcribed, expressed TCRB transcripts were what got sequenced. The data were produced by immunoSEQ multiplex PCR, yet TCRdb's version contains in-frame clones alone and is incomplete. In the table there are roughly 290,000 clones, roughly 15% of which are singletons. Germline V gives CDR1 GTSNPN, CDR2 SVGIG (reference sequence). This CDR3 contains 19 residues. Germline trimming cut 5 bases from V and 3 bases from J; bases unmatched to any gene: 16. The source is a man between 18 and 29 years old with type 1 diabetes. The sequencing input was naive CD4+ T cells from blood. The chain recombines TRBV30 with TRBJ2-2, with 12 bases that match TRBD2. The CDR3 region has the DNA TGTGCCTGGCAATATAGGCGACTAGCGGGAGTCCCGGACACCGGGGAGCTGTTTTTT. This translates into CAWQYRRLAGVPDTGELFF.